Presented here are 25 T cell receptor beta chains from one specimen sequenced in a study of T cell responses to AZD1222 COVID-19 vaccine. Libraries were prepared by immunoSEQ multiplex PCR; TCRdb keeps only in-frame clonotypes and omits some of them. The sample records some 100,000 clones, about 91% being singletons. This specimen consisted of peripheral blood, obtained on day 0 of AZD1222 vaccination. Every receptor here comes from an adult in good health.

This clone was recorded once. The J gene is TRBJ2-2, the V gene TRBV7-9, with 9 bases identical to TRBD1. The V gene's germline CDR1 is SEHNR and CDR2 FQNEAQ (reference sequence). Trimming at V came to 3 bases and at J to 4 bases, leaving 6 bases not matched to a gene. The CDR3 totals 16 residues. The chain's CDR3 is CASSFRDRESTGELFF. CDR3 sequence (DNA): TGTGCCAGCAGCTTCCGGGACAGGGAATCCACCGGGGAGCTGTTTTTT.

This clone came up once. This sequence joins TRBV6-5 and TRBJ1-6; D ambiguous. Trimming cost V 5 bases and J 7 bases, with 15 bases left between them. The CDR3 sequence is 15 residues long. Germline V gives CDR1 MNHEY, CDR2 SVGAGI. Written as DNA, the CDR3 is TGTGCCAGCAGTAGACCGGGGATTGCGAATTCACCCCTCCACTTT. Its translation is CASSRPGIANSPLHF.

The chain joins TRBV4-1 to TRBJ1-1; the D is unclear. V was pared by 1 base and J by 1 base, with 10 bases between. This CDR3 contains 15 residues. Per the germline V gene, CDR1 is MGHRA and CDR2 is YSYEKL. The CDR3 is CASSQGNSWNTEAFF. CDR3 nucleotides: TGCGCCAGCAGCCAAGGGAACAGTTGGAACACTGAAGCTTTCTTT.

The CDR3 DNA reads TGTGCCTGGAGACTAGCGGGAGCCACAGATACGCAGTATTTT. This gives the protein CAWRLAGATDTQYF. The V and J genes are TRBV30 and TRBJ2-3; 11 nucleotides match TRBD2. Germline assignment: CDR1 GTSNPN and CDR2 SVGIG (reference sequence). The CDR3 runs to 14 residues. Unmatched junction bases numbered 1, after V lost 3 bases and J lost 2 bases.

Only a few counts were recorded for this clone. The chain couples TRBV5-4 to TRBJ2-5, with D unclear. Trimming shortened V by 4 bases and J by 5 bases, and 12 bases separated the two germline ends. The germline V gene has CDR1 SGHNT and CDR2 YYREEE (reference sequence). The CDR3 spans 13 residues. The CDR3 reads CASSRSKDETQYF. CDR3 DNA sequence: TGTGCCAGCAGCCGAAGTAAGGATGAGACCCAGTACTTC.

The rearrangement joins TRBV12-5 to TRBJ2-2, with D perhaps given as TRBD1 or TRBD2 (5 bases each). CDR1 is LGHNT, CDR2 FRNRAP, per germline. This CDR3 is built from 12 residues. V was cut by 9 bases and J by 1 base, with 6 bases left in between. For the CDR3, the DNA is TGTGCTAGGGGGGAGAACACCGGGGAGCTGTTTTTT. Amino acid sequence: CARGENTGELFF.

This clone was counted once. This chain connects TRBV6-5 to TRBJ1-6; D not resolved. The germline V gene has CDR1 MNHEY and CDR2 SVGAGI. This CDR3 spans 15 amino acids. V was trimmed by 0 bases and J by 6 bases, leaving 9 bases between them. CDR3 DNA: TGTGCCAGCAGTTACTCACCCATCATTAATTCACCCCTCCACTTT. It encodes CASSYSPIINSPLHF.

The chain combines TRBV28 with TRBJ1-3, with D unresolved. This CDR3 region has 13 residues. V shed 3 bases and J shed 3 bases, with 6 bases lying between them. CDR1 and CDR2 from the germline V gene are MDHEN and SYDVKM. The CDR3 DNA is TGTGCCAGCAGTTTGACACATGGAAACACCATATATTTT. As protein: CASSLTHGNTIYF.

This chain joins TRBV2 and TRBJ1-4, with a tentative D call TRBD1 (5 bases). The CDR3 consists of 14 residues. The V end lost 5 bases, the J end lost 2 bases, and 9 bases lay between the germline ends. The germline V gene has CDR1 SNHLY and CDR2 FYNNEI. The CDR3 reads CASSWGSTNEKLFF. The CDR3 coding sequence is TGTGCCAGCAGTTGGGGGTCTACTAATGAAAAACTGTTTTTT.

The CDR3 region has the DNA TGTGCCAGCAGCCTCCTAGGCTCTGGAAACACCATATATTTT. Encoded protein: CASSLLGSGNTIYF. This chain uses TRBV14 with TRBJ1-3; D is unclear. Trimming cost V 4 bases and J 0 bases, with 7 bases left between them. CDR3 length: 14 amino acids. The germline V gene has CDR1 SGHDN and CDR2 FVKESK.

As to this clone: Other DNA sequences in the sample encode the same CDR3. J is TRBJ2-7 and V is TRBV18; possible D gene TRBD1, 6 bases. Germline values: CDR1 KGHSH, CDR2 LQKENI. V was pared by 3 bases and J by 0 bases, with 9 bases between. The length of the CDR3 is 14 residues. The CDR3: CASSPRDNSYEQYF. The DNA of the CDR3 is TGTGCCAGCTCACCGAGGGACAACTCCTACGAGCAGTACTTC.

The J gene is TRBJ2-7, the V gene TRBV19; TRBD2 aligns across 7 bases. The CDR3 consists of 15 residues. V dropped 3 bases and J dropped 3; count of bases not matched to a gene: 8. The germline V gene encodes CDR1 LNHDA and CDR2 SQIVND (reference sequence). CDR3 region: CASSIGGSVLYEQYF. Here the CDR3 DNA reads TGTGCCAGTAGTATCGGGGGGTCGGTACTCTACGAGCAGTACTTC.

This chain links TRBV28 with TRBJ2-2; D may be TRBD2 (6 bases). The CDR3 sequence is 14 residues long. V lost 2 bases and J 5 bases, leaving 9 bases between the germline ends. CDR1 MDHEN and CDR2 SYDVKM come from the germline V gene. In DNA, the CDR3 is TGTGCCAGCAGTTTAGTGCGGGATACCGGGGAGCTGTTTTTT. Translating it yields CASSLVRDTGELFF. The entire variable domain, with the rest obtained from reference TRBV28 and TRBJ2-2, is as follows: DVKVTQSSRYLVKRTGEKVFLECVQDMDHENMFWYRQDPGLGLRLIYFSYDVKMKEKGDIPEGYSVSREKKERFSLILESASTNQTSMYLCASSLVRDTGELFFGEGSRLTVL.

The chain employs TRBV5-5 and TRBJ1-3; D is unclear. The CDR3 totals 16 residues. Per germline, CDR1 SGHKS and CDR2 YYEKEE (reference sequence). The ends were cut back, 0 bases at V and 0 bases at J, with 10 bases in the middle. CDR3 amino acids: CASSLAPANSGNTIYF. The CDR3 DNA reads TGTGCCAGCAGCTTGGCACCAGCAAACTCTGGAAACACCATATATTTT.

The chain is built from TRBV7-6 and TRBJ2-1; TRBD1 agrees at 8 bases. This CDR3 contains 16 residues. V was clipped by 4 bases and J by 9 bases; unmatched bases: 14. Germline V gives CDR1 SGHVS, CDR2 FNYEAQ. The DNA of the CDR3 is TGTGCCAGCAGCTCACAAGCCCCAGACAGGGGTTCTGAGCAGTTCTTC. Encoded protein: CASSSQAPDRGSEQFF.

The chain carries TRBV5-6 and TRBJ2-7, with a possible D match to TRBD1 (5 bases). V was cut by 3 bases and J by 2 bases, with 12 bases left in between. Per germline, CDR1 SGHDT and CDR2 YYEEEE. CDR3 length: 14 residues. In DNA form, the CDR3 reads TGTGCCAGCAGCTCCGTTGGGGCTACCTACGAGCAGTACTTC. Protein: CASSSVGATYEQYF.

The chain is built from TRBV5-4 and TRBJ2-1; D gene unclear. The CDR3 consists of 13 residues. V was pared by 5 bases and J by 9 bases, with 15 bases between. CDR1 SGHNT and CDR2 YYREEE come from the germline V gene (reference sequence). CDR3 nucleotides: TGTGCCAGCAGTTATCTAGATTCCGGTGAGCAGTTCTTC. It yields the protein CASSYLDSGEQFF.

This chain links TRBV7-9 with TRBJ1-3, with 7 bases lining up with TRBD1. Germline loops: CDR1 SEHNR, CDR2 FQNEAQ (reference sequence). This CDR3 is built from 14 residues. The V segment lost 4 bases and the J segment 0 bases; nucleotides outside the gene matches: 0. CDR3 loop: CASSWTGSGNTIYF. The DNA of the CDR3 is TGTGCCAGCAGCTGGACAGGCTCTGGAAACACCATATATTTT.

This clone was observed a single time. This rearrangement joins TRBV10-2 to TRBJ1-1; D is possibly TRBD1 (6 bases). V lost 3 bases, J lost 3 bases, and 8 bases lay in between. Germline V CDR1 and CDR2: WSHSY, SAAADI. CDR3 size: 13 residues. In nucleotides, the CDR3 is TGCGCCAGCAGTGACCACAGGGACACTGAAGCTTTCTTT. Residues: CASSDHRDTEAFF.

This clone is categorized as medium-sized (0.01 to 0.1%). The chain has TRBV2 and TRBJ1-5; D may be TRBD1 (6 bases). The CDR3 covers 15 residues. Per the germline V gene, CDR1 is SNHLY and CDR2 is FYNNEI. V lost 7 bases and J 2 bases, leaving 15 bases between the germline ends. The DNA of the CDR3 is TGTGCCAGCAACCGATATAGGACAGGCAATCAGCCCCAGCATTTT. It encodes CASNRYRTGNQPQHF.

This clone was detected once. The chain combines TRBV9 with TRBJ1-6; 7 nucleotides agree with TRBD1. The CDR3 is 16 residues long. V shed 0 bases and J 7 bases; nucleotides not matched to a gene: 7. Germline CDR1 SGDLS, CDR2 YYNGEE. The CDR3 region is CASSVGVGGTNSPLHF. Here the CDR3 DNA reads TGTGCCAGCAGCGTAGGGGTAGGGGGCACAAATTCACCCCTCCACTTT.

The rearrangement uses TRBV3-1 (or the pseudogene TRBV3-2) and TRBJ2-1; 7 bases map to TRBD1. Germline V lookup: CDR1 LGHDT, CDR2 YNNKEL (reference sequence). V trimming: 0 bases; J trimming: 2 bases; junction bases outside the gene matches: 10. The CDR3 totals 18 residues. The CDR3 DNA sequence: TGTGCCAGCAGCCAAGATTGGGGCGACAGGGAGACCTACAATGAGCAGTTCTTC. As protein: CASSQDWGDRETYNEQFF.

The chain has TRBV5-1 and TRBJ2-7; TRBD2 is a possible D gene (5 bases). Trimming took 5 bases from V and 2 from J, leaving 17 bases between them. The CDR3 contains 15 residues. Germline CDR1 and CDR2: SGHRS and YFSETQ. The CDR3 DNA is TGCGCCAGCAGTTTCGGAGGTCGGGCAACCTACGAGCAGTACTTC. Its protein is CASSFGGRATYEQYF.

In this sample, this clone turned up once. This sequence joins TRBV3-1 (or the pseudogene TRBV3-2) and TRBJ2-7, with TRBD2 matching over 8 bases. The CDR3 runs to 15 residues. With V trimmed by 3 bases and J by 0 bases, 4 bases remained unmatched. Germline V gene lookup returns CDR1 LGHDT and CDR2 YNNKEL (reference sequence). DNA of the CDR3: TGTGCCAGCAGCCAGGATGGACTAGCCTCCTACGAGCAGTACTTC. Translating it yields CASSQDGLASYEQYF.

This clone was counted once. This chain joins TRBV30 and TRBJ2-1, with 8 bases matching TRBD2. The V gene's germline CDR1 is GTSNPN and CDR2 SVGIG (reference sequence). CDR3 length: 18 residues. V lost 5 bases to trimming and J lost 8 bases; unmatched junction nucleotides: 23. DNA of the CDR3: TGTGCCTGGGTTGGTGGCGGGAGGACTATTATTCTTCGGGATGAGCAGTTCTTC. Encoded protein: CAWVGGGRTIILRDEQFF.